This T cell receptor (beta chain) comes out of a study of blood T cells in healthy people across ages. A second PCR of roughly 7 to 11 cycles used a sample-barcoded 5' primer and a J-beta primer mix. Every sample returned 2.5 million or more CDR3-containing paired-end reads. A single record per CDR3 protein comes from TCRdb applying MiXCR to the 5' RACE reads. The sample comprises about a million distinct CDR3 sequences, 51% of which are singletons, and about a fifth rests with the top ten. Germline assignment: CDR1 SGHRS and CDR2 YFSETQ. This CDR3 spans 14 amino acids. Trimming cost V 0 bases and J 4 bases, with 10 bases left between them.

The chain combines TRBV5-1 with TRBJ1-1; possible D gene TRBD1, 5 bases. The sequencing input was blood. The source of this sequence is a woman aged 60-70 years in good health. CDR3 coding DNA: TGCGCCAGCAGCTTGGGTGGGGCAGGCACTGAAGCTTTCTTT. Translated, it gives CASSLGGAGTEAFF.